These 28 T cell receptor beta chains were all obtained from the same sample, sequenced in a study of cytomegalovirus exposure and HLA in healthy donors. The PCR employed 60 Vbeta primers together with 13 Jbeta primers. TCRdb's table, derived via immunoSEQ multiplex PCR, lists solely in-frame clones and lacks some. The table has about 210,000 clones, around 80% seen once. Sequenced input: PBMCs. These receptors came from a man in his forties in good health and CMV-seropositive.

This chain uses TRBV27 with TRBJ1-4; D is perhaps TRBD1 (6 bases). The CDR3 loop spans 14 amino acids. CDR1 is MNHEY, CDR2 SMNVEV, per germline (reference sequence). The V end lost 3 bases, the J end lost 3 bases, and 8 bases lay between the germline ends. CDR3 region: CASSFRQANEKLFF. CDR3 DNA: TGTGCCAGCAGTTTTCGACAGGCTAATGAAAAACTGTTTTTT.

This clone was seen only a few times. The chain joins TRBV7-2 to TRBJ1-6; tentatively, D is TRBD1 (5 bases). CDR3 length equals 17 residues. Per the germline V gene, CDR1 is SGHTA and CDR2 is FQGNSA. The V end was cut by 7 bases, the J end by 0 bases, with 16 bases between. CDR3 coding DNA: TGTGCCAGCATGTTGGGGGGGGGAAGCTCCTATAATTCACCCCTCCACTTT. Encoded protein: CASMLGGGSSYNSPLHF. The whole variable domain, remainder taken from reference TRBV7-2 and TRBJ1-6, is GAGVSQSPSNKVTEKGKDVELRCDPISGHTALYWYRQSLGQGLEFLIYFQGNSAPDKSGLPSDRFSAERTGGSVSTLTIQRTQQEDSAVYLCASMLGGGSSYNSPLHFGNGTRLTVT.

The chain recombines TRBV29-1 with TRBJ2-1, with 7 bases that match TRBD1. With 1 base clipped from V and 6 bases from J, the junction kept 9 bases outside the gene matches. Germline CDR1 and CDR2: SQVTM and ANQGSEA. This CDR3 has 15 amino acids. CDR3 coding DNA: TGCAGCGTTGAAGGTCAACAGGGGTTCGGCAATGAGCAGTTCTTC. Translation: CSVEGQQGFGNEQFF.

This chain connects TRBV6-6 to TRBJ1-4; D is possibly TRBD1 (5 bases). The CDR3 extends over 13 amino acids. Germline-derived CDR1 and CDR2 are MNHNY and SVGAGI (reference sequence). Trimming took off 6 bases at V and 7 bases at J, with 12 bases between the two ends. The CDR3 DNA is TGTGCCAGCAGCCGGCGTAGGGGTGAAAAACTGTTTTTT. Translation gives CASSRRRGEKLFF.

The rearrangement joins TRBV19 to TRBJ2-4; TRBD2 might be the D (6 bases). This CDR3 has 13 residues. Trimming stripped 2 bases from V and 5 bases from J, with 7 bases between. The germline CDR1 and CDR2 sequences are LNHDA and SQIVND (reference sequence). The CDR3 loop is CASSIWGENIQYF. The CDR3 nucleotides read TGTGCCAGTAGTATATGGGGGGAAAACATTCAGTACTTC.

The chain combines TRBV7-8 with TRBJ2-5, with 7 bases aligning to TRBD1. Germline values: CDR1 SGHVS, CDR2 FQNEAQ. The CDR3 length is 16 residues. The junction had 12 bases not matched to a gene; V was cut back by 5 bases and J by 3 bases. In nucleotides, the CDR3 is TGTGCCAGCAGCCTGGGACAGATGGTACCTAAAGAGACCCAGTACTTC. It is translated as CASSLGQMVPKETQYF. Full variable domain (rest looked up from reference TRBV7-8 and TRBJ2-5): GAGVSQSPRYKVAKRGQDVALRCDPISGHVSLFWYQQALGQGPEFLTYFQNEAQLDKSGLPSDRFFAERPEGSVSTLKIQRTQQEDSAVYLCASSLGQMVPKETQYFGPGTRLLVL.

This clone was observed a handful of times. Different DNA sequences within this sample yield the same CDR3. The chain joins TRBV6-5 to TRBJ1-5, with D possibly TRBD1 on 5 matching bases. This CDR3 has 14 residues. Per the germline V gene, CDR1 is MNHEY and CDR2 is SVGAGI. Trimming left V 2 bases short and J 7 bases short, with 12 bases between. CDR3 sequence reads: CASSYGAGNQPQHF. The CDR3 DNA reads TGTGCCAGCAGTTACGGGGCAGGGAACCAGCCCCAGCATTTT.

The V gene is TRBV7-6, the J gene TRBJ2-5, with a tentative D call TRBD1 (6 bases). The CDR3 sequence is 14 residues long. V gave up 5 bases and J gave up 5 bases, with 15 bases separating them. CDR1 SGHVS and CDR2 FNYEAQ come from the germline V gene. CDR3 in amino acids: CASSPPDRWETQYF. The CDR3 nucleotides read TGTGCCAGCAGCCCCCCGGACAGATGGGAGACCCAGTACTTC.

To note about this clone: The same CDR3 can be traced to other DNA sequences in this sample. This chain links TRBV19 with TRBJ1-2; no clear D gene. Between the trimmed V and J ends, which lost 3 bases and 6 bases, there was a span of 8 bases. Per the germline V gene, CDR1 is LNHDA and CDR2 is SQIVND (reference sequence). This CDR3 region has 12 residues. CDR3 coding DNA: TGTGCCAGTAGTATCGGCGGGAATGGCTACACCTTC. Residues: CASSIGGNGYTF.

This clone has just one count. V and J are TRBV2 and TRBJ2-7; 15 bases are a match to TRBD2. The junction had 6 bases not matched to a gene; V was cut back by 6 bases and J by 3 bases. The CDR3 is 16 residues long. Germline values: CDR1 SNHLY, CDR2 FYNNEI. CDR3 sequence reads: CASRGGGLAGGYEQYV. DNA of the CDR3: TGTGCCAGCAGGGGAGGGGGACTAGCGGGAGGCTACGAGCAGTACGTC.

The chain joins TRBV5-6 to TRBJ2-7; a weak D match, TRBD2 (6 bases). CDR1 and CDR2 (germline): SGHDT, YYEEEE. V lost 3 bases, J lost 6 bases, and 31 bases lay in between. This CDR3 spans 19 amino acids. The DNA for the CDR3 is TGTGCCAGCAGCTCGACCCTGAACGCGGGGACCCTCAGGAGGGGCGAGCAGTACGTC. The encoded protein is CASSSTLNAGTLRRGEQYV.

V gene TRBV9 combines with J gene TRBJ2-5; 10 bases agree with TRBD2. In germline, CDR1 is SGDLS, CDR2 YYNGEE. After removal of 0 bases from V and 1 base from J, the junction contained 6 bases not matched to a gene. The CDR3 runs to 17 residues. CDR3 in DNA: TGTGCCAGCAGCGTAGATCCTAGCGGGAGTCTCCAAGAGACCCAGTACTTC. It codes for CASSVDPSGSLQETQYF.

The chain carries TRBV11-2 and TRBJ1-1; 7 bases are a match to TRBD1. This CDR3 has 13 amino acids. Unmatched junction bases numbered 8, after V lost 5 bases and J lost 8 bases. Per germline, CDR1 SGHAT and CDR2 FQNNGV. CDR3 coding DNA: TGTGCCAGCAGCCCCGGGACAGTTCGGGAAGCTTTCTTT. Encoded protein: CASSPGTVREAFF.

This clone was recorded once. The chain recombines TRBV19 with TRBJ1-5, with 7 bases fitting TRBD1. CDR1 is LNHDA and CDR2 is SQIVND in the germline V gene (reference sequence). CDR3 length: 16 residues. V was clipped by 1 base and J by 3 bases; unmatched bases: 6. DNA of the CDR3: TGTGCCAGTAGTATAGTTCCGGGACAGCCCAATCAGCCCCAGCATTTT. Translation: CASSIVPGQPNQPQHF.

The J gene is TRBJ2-5, the V gene TRBV14, with 7 nucleotides matching TRBD2. The V gene end was trimmed by 0 bases and the J gene end by 12 bases; junction bases not matched to a gene: 7. The CDR3 runs to 13 residues. The germline gives CDR1 SGHDN, CDR2 FVKESK. The CDR3 protein is CASSQDVGLVEYF. The CDR3 nucleotides are TGTGCCAGCAGCCAAGATGTTGGACTAGTGGAGTACTTC.

The V gene is TRBV27, the J gene TRBJ1-2, with 8 bases lining up with TRBD1. The V gene's germline CDR1 is MNHEY and CDR2 SMNVEV (reference sequence). Trimming at V came to 2 bases and at J to 8 bases, leaving 13 bases not matched to a gene. The CDR3 consists of 16 residues. CDR3 region: CASSLQPLGQGGGYTF. The CDR3 DNA is TGTGCCAGCAGTTTACAGCCTCTAGGACAGGGTGGCGGCTACACCTTC.

This clone was detected a few times. The chain recombines TRBV7-8 with TRBJ2-3; 8 nucleotides agree with TRBD2. Germline CDR1 and CDR2: SGHVS and FQNEAQ. CDR3 length: 17 amino acids. V lost 4 bases, J lost 4 bases, and 13 bases stayed unmatched. The CDR3 DNA is TGTGCCAGCAGCTCCCGGGTCTCGGTGCGGGGGGCAGATACGCAGTATTTT. Residues: CASSSRVSVRGADTQYF.

This chain joins TRBV7-3 and TRBJ2-2; 7 bases match TRBD2. This CDR3 contains 17 residues. V trimming: 0 bases; J trimming: 2 bases; junction bases outside the gene matches: 6. Germline V lookup: CDR1 SGHTA, CDR2 FQGTGA. CDR3 DNA: TGTGCCAGCAGCTTAACGTTAAGGACTAGTAACACCGGGGAGCTGTTTTTT. Translated: CASSLTLRTSNTGELFF.

This clone was found a few times. The chain is built from TRBV2 and TRBJ2-1, with TRBD2 matching over 10 bases. The germline V gene has CDR1 SNHLY and CDR2 FYNNEI. This CDR3 region has 15 residues. Germline trimming cut 5 bases from V and 7 bases from J; bases unmatched to any gene: 8. This CDR3 is CASSLSGRANNEQFF. CDR3 nucleotide sequence: TGTGCCAGCAGTTTAAGCGGGAGGGCCAATAATGAGCAGTTCTTC.

This sequence joins TRBV29-1 and TRBJ2-3, with D possibly TRBD1 on 6 matching bases. Germline-derived CDR1 and CDR2 are SQVTM and ANQGSEA. V shed 1 base and J shed 0 bases, with 11 bases lying between them. This CDR3 contains 15 residues. The CDR3 sequence is CSVEGGRLSTDTQYF. The DNA of the CDR3 is TGCAGCGTTGAAGGGGGGCGGTTAAGCACAGATACGCAGTATTTT.

This chain joins TRBV19 and TRBJ1-1, with D possibly being TRBD1 (5 bases). This CDR3 is 14 amino acids long. CDR1 and CDR2 from the germline V gene are LNHDA and SQIVND (reference sequence). The V end was cut by 5 bases, the J end by 1 base, with 11 bases between. CDR3 sequence: CASSWGSWNTEAFF. The CDR3 DNA reads as TGTGCCAGTAGTTGGGGCAGTTGGAACACTGAAGCTTTCTTT. Combining the CDR3 with reference TRBV19 and TRBJ1-1 gives the whole variable domain DGGITQSPKYLFRKEGQNVTLSCEQNLNHDAMYWYRQDPGQGLRLIYYSQIVNDFQKGDIAEGYSVSREKKESFPLTVTSAQKNPTAFYLCASSWGSWNTEAFFGQGTRLTVV.

This clone was detected only once. The J gene is TRBJ1-2, the V gene TRBV6-5; D remains ambiguous. CDR3 size: 15 residues. CDR1 is MNHEY, CDR2 SVGAGI, per germline. The germline V and J ends were trimmed by 7 bases and 5 bases, with 20 bases remaining between them. CDR3 coding DNA: TGTGCCAGCACCCTTGGAGGATCGCCCTTTTATGGCTACACCTTC. Protein sequence: CASTLGGSPFYGYTF.

The chain employs TRBV6-5 and TRBJ1-3; no firm D call. Germline-derived CDR1 and CDR2 are MNHEY and SVGAGI. The CDR3 is 14 residues long. V was clipped by 6 bases and J by 4 bases, with 13 bases between them. As DNA, the CDR3 is TGTGCCAGCAGACGAAAGTTTGAGGGAAACACCATATATTTT. This sequence encodes CASRRKFEGNTIYF.

The V and J genes are TRBV9 and TRBJ2-7, with a possible D match to TRBD2 (5 bases). The germline V gene has CDR1 SGDLS and CDR2 YYNGEE. Trimming shortened V by 0 bases and J by 7 bases, and 11 bases separated the two germline ends. This CDR3 is 13 amino acids long. CDR3 sequence reads: CASSVEDGGEQYV. CDR3 in DNA: TGTGCCAGCAGCGTAGAAGATGGCGGGGAGCAGTACGTC.

CDR3 in amino acids: CASSSPSGRTPEQYF. CDR3 in DNA: TGTGCCAGCAGCTCTCCTAGCGGGAGGACTCCTGAGCAGTACTTC. This chain connects TRBV5-4 to TRBJ2-7, with 11 bases fitting TRBD2. Germline CDR1 is SGHNT and CDR2 is YYREEE (reference sequence). With 3 bases clipped from V and 7 bases from J, the junction kept 9 bases outside the gene matches. This CDR3 spans 15 amino acids.

This chain uses TRBV6-5 with TRBJ2-2; TRBD2 aligns across 8 bases. Germline V gene sequence: CDR1 MNHEY, CDR2 SVGAGI. The CDR3 consists of 16 residues. The J segment lost 4 bases and the V segment lost 0 bases, leaving 4 bases of the junction unmatched. This CDR3 is CASSYSPGGGTGELFF. The CDR3 bases are TGTGCCAGCAGTTACTCGCCGGGAGGGGGCACCGGGGAGCTGTTTTTT.

The chain links TRBV27 to TRBJ2-1; possible D gene TRBD1, 6 bases. This CDR3 contains 14 residues. V lost 6 bases and J lost 6, with 15 bases in between. Germline V gene lookup returns CDR1 MNHEY and CDR2 SMNVEV (reference sequence). The CDR3: CASSTNGQSNEQFF. CDR3 bases: TGTGCCAGCAGCACCAACGGACAGAGCAATGAGCAGTTCTTC.

This rearrangement joins TRBV27 to TRBJ1-2, with 12 bases that match TRBD1. CDR1 is MNHEY and CDR2 is SMNVEV in the germline V gene (reference sequence). The V and J ends lost 3 bases and 3 bases, in that order; junction bases with no gene match: 5. The CDR3 runs to 16 residues. Written as DNA, the CDR3 is TGTGCCAGCAGTTTCCACGGGACAGGGGGCGACTATGGCTACACCTTC. This translates into CASSFHGTGGDYGYTF.